This TCR beta chain appears in the sequencing data of a study of blood T cell repertoires in COVID-19. V was trimmed by 0 bases and J by 5 bases, leaving 18 bases between them. In germline, CDR1 is LGHNA, CDR2 YNFKEQ. This CDR3 comprises 17 residues. Per the original methods: For nucleated cells, counts were estimated from reference gene primer amplification. Assay used: immunoSEQ multiplex PCR; TCRdb lists only in-frame clones, some missing. V and J calls and clone size are as listed in that table; D and trimming were resolved from the DNA. In the table there are 340,000 or so clones, 65% to 90% of which are singletons.

Sequenced: PBMCs or T cells enriched from blood (not recorded which). The receptor was derived from a woman in her thirties or forties with acute COVID-19. V and J are TRBV4-2 and TRBJ2-3; perhaps TRBD2 as D (5 bases). Here the CDR3 reads CASSQEGGGTGGDTQYF. DNA for the CDR3: TGTGCCAGCAGCCAAGAAGGAGGCGGTACCGGAGGAGATACGCAGTATTTT.